This T cell receptor (beta chain) originates from a study of response to subunit inactivated influenza vaccine. In this sample, this clonotype turned up a few times. V was trimmed by 3 bases and J by 4 bases, leaving 9 bases between them. This CDR3 has 13 residues. CDR1 is SEHNR and CDR2 is FQNEAQ in the germline V gene (reference sequence). TCRdb processed the RT-PCR reads anew with MiXCR; each CDR3 protein has one entry. The sample shows more than 500,000 distinct CDR3 sequences, around 11% of them seen only once. These data were also filed under a second study, of T cells expressing NK-cell markers. That work states: A 5'RACE template switching approach incorporating UMIs was used to make TCR beta cDNA. Most of the eight sequenced donors were HCMV-seropositive; one was seronegative.

This material consisted of PBMCs from blood, taken on the day of vaccination. The clonotype was recovered from a man in his fifties or sixties who received an inactivated influenza vaccine. The chain uses TRBV7-9 and TRBJ1-2; no clear D gene. The CDR3 nucleotides are TGTGCCAGCAGCTTGTTAAGGATCTATGGCTACACCTTC. Translating gives CASSLLRIYGYTF.